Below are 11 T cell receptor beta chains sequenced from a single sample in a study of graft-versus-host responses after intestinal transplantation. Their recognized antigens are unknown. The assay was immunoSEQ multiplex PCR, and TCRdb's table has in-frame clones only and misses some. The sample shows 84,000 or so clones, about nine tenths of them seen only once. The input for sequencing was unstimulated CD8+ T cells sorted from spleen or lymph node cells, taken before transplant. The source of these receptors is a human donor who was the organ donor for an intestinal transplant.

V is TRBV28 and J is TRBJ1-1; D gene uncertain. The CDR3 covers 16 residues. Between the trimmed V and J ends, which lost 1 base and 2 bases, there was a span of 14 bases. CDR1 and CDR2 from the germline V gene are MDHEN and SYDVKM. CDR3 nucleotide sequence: TGTGCCAGCAGTTTATATGTGTGGGATTCTAACACTGAAGCTTTCTTT. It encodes CASSLYVWDSNTEAFF.

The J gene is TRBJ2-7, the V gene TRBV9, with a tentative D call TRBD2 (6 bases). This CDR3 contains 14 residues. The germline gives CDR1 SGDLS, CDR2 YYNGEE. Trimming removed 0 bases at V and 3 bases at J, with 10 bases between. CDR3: CASSVVDSGYEQYF. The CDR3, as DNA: TGTGCCAGCAGCGTAGTAGATAGCGGCTACGAGCAGTACTTC.

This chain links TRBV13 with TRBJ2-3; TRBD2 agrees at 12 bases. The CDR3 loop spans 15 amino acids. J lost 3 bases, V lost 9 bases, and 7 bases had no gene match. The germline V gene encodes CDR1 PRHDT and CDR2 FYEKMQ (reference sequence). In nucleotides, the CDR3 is TGTGCCAGTTTGACTAGCGGGGGAATTACAGATACGCAGTATTTT. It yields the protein CASLTSGGITDTQYF.

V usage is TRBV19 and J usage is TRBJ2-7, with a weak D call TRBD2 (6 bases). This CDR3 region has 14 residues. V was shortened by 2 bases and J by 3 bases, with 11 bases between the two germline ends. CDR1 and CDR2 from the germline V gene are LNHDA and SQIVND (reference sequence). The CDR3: CASSISGFHYEQYF. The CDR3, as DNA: TGTGCCAGTAGTATAAGCGGGTTCCACTACGAGCAGTACTTC.

The CDR3 DNA reads TGTGCCAGCAGCCTCGTAGGGGGGGCAAAACACGAGCAGTACTTC. It yields the protein CASSLVGGAKHEQYF. The chain employs TRBV6-6 and TRBJ2-7, with D tentatively TRBD2 (7 bases). The length of the CDR3 is 15 residues. Germline V gene data show CDR1 as MNHNY and CDR2 as SVGAGI (reference sequence). V lost 6 bases and J 5 bases, leaving 20 bases between the germline ends.

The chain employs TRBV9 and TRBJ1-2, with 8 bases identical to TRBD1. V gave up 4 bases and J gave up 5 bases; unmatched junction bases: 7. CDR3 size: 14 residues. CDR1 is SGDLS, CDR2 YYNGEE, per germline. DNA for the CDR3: TGTGCCAGCAGCCCTGGACAGGGAACTTATGGCTACACCTTC. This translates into CASSPGQGTYGYTF.

CDR3 sequence (DNA): TGTGCCTGGGGCCGACAGGGGGCGAGCTATGGCTACACCTTC. Residues: CAWGRQGASYGYTF. This chain uses TRBV30 with TRBJ1-2; 10 bases are a match to TRBD1. Trimming at V came to 5 bases and at J to 4 bases, leaving 7 bases not matched to a gene. CDR3 length: 14 amino acids. Germline V gene data show CDR1 as GTSNPN and CDR2 as SVGIG (reference sequence).

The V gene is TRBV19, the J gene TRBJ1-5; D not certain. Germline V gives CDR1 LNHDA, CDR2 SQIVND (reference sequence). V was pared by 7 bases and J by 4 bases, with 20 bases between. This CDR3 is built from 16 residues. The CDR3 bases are TGTGCCAGTAACCCCAGGCGTGAAATCCGGAATCAGCCCCAGCATTTT. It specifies CASNPRREIRNQPQHF.

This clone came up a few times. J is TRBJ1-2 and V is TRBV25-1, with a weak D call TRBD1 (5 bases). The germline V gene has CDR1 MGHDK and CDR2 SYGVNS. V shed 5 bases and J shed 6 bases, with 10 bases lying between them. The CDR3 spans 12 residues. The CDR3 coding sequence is TGTGCCAGCAGTTTGGGCAGGGATGGCTACACCTTC. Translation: CASSLGRDGYTF.

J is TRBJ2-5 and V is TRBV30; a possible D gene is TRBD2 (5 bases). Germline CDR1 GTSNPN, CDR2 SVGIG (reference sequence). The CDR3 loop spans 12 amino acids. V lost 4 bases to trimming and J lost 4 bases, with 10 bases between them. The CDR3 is CAWKGGLETQYF. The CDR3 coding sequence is TGTGCCTGGAAGGGCGGGCTAGAGACCCAGTACTTC.

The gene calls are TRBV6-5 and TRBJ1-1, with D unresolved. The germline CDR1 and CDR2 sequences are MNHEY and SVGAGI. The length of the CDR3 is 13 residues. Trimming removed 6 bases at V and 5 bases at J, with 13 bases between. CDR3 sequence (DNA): TGTGCCAGCAGGCCATATGTTGGAACTGAAGCTTTCTTT. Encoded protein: CASRPYVGTEAFF.